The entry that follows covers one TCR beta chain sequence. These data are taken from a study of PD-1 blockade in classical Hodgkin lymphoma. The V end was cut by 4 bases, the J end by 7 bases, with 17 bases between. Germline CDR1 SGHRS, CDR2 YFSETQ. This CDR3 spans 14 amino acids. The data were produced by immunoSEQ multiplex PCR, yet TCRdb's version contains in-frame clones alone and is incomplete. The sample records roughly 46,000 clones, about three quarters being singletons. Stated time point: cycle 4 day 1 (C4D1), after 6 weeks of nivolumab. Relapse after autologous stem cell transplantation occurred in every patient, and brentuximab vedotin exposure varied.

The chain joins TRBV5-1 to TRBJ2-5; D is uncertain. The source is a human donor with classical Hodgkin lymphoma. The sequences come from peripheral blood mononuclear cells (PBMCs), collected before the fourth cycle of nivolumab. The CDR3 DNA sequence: TGCGCCAGCAGCGCCGACCACCTGGGTGGGACCCAGTACTTC. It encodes CASSADHLGGTQYF. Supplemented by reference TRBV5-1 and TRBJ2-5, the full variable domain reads KAGVTQTPRYLIKTRGQQVTLSCSPISGHRSVSWYQQTPGQGLQFLFEYFSETQRNKGNFPGRFSGRQFSNSRSEMNVSTLELGDSALYLCASSADHLGGTQYFGPGTRLLVL.